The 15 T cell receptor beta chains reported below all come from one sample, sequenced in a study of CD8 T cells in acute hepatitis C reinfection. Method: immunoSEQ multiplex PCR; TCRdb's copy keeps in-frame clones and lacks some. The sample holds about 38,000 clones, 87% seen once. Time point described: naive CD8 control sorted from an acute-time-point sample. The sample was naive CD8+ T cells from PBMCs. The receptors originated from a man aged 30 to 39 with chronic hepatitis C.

The CDR3 loop reads CASSLRGETYNEQFF. The CDR3, as DNA: TGTGCCAGCTCCCTCAGAGGGGAGACCTACAATGAGCAGTTCTTC. The V gene is TRBV9, the J gene TRBJ2-1; either TRBD1 or TRBD2 may supply D (5 bases each). The ends were cut back, 7 bases at V and 2 bases at J, with 16 bases in the middle. The CDR3 runs 15 residues. CDR1 is SGDLS and CDR2 is YYNGEE in the germline V gene.

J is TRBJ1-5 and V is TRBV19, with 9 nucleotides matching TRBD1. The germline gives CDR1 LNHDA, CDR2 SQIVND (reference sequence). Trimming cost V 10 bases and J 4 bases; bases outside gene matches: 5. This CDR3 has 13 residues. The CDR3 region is CANKDRGNQPQHF. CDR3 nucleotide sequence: TGTGCCAATAAGGACAGGGGAAATCAGCCCCAGCATTTT.

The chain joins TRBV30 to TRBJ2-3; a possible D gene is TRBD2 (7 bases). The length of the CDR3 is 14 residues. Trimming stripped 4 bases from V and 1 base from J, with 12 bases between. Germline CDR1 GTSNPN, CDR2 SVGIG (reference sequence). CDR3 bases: TGTGCCTGGACCGGGGGGCAGGGCACAGATACGCAGTATTTT. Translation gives CAWTGGQGTDTQYF.

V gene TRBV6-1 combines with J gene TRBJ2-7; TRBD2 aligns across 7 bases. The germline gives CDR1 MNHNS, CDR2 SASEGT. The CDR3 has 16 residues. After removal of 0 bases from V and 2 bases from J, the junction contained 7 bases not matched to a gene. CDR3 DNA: TGTGCCAGCAGTGAAGCGCTGGGGGAGGGCCCCTACGAGCAGTACTTC. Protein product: CASSEALGEGPYEQYF.

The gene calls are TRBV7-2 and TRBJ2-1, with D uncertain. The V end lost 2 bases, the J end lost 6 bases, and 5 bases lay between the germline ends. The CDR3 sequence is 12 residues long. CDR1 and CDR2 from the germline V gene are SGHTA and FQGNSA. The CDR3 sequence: CASSLFRNEQFF. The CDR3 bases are TGTGCCAGCAGCTTATTTCGCAATGAGCAGTTCTTC.

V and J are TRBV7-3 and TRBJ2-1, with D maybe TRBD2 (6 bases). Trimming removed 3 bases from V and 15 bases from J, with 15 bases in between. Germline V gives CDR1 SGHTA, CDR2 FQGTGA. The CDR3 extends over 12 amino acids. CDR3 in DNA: TGTGCCAGCAGCTTCACCCCGGGGGTCCCGTTCTTC. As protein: CASSFTPGVPFF.

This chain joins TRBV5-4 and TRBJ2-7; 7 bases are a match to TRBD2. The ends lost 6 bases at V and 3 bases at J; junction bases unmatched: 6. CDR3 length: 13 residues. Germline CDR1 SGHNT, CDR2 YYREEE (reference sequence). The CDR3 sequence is CASTTGGDYEQYF. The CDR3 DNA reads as TGTGCCAGCACCACTGGGGGGGACTACGAGCAGTACTTC.

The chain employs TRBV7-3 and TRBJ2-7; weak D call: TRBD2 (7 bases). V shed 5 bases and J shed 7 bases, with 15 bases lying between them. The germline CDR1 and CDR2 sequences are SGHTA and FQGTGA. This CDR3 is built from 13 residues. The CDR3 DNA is TGTGCCAGCAGCCTAGGGGGGGCCTCAGAGCAGTACTTC. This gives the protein CASSLGGASEQYF.

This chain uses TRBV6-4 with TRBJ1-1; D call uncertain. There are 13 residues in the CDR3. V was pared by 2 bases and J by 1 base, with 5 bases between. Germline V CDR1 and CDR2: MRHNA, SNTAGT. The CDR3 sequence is CASSDDGNTEAFF. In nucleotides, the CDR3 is TGTGCCAGCAGTGACGATGGGAACACTGAAGCTTTCTTT.

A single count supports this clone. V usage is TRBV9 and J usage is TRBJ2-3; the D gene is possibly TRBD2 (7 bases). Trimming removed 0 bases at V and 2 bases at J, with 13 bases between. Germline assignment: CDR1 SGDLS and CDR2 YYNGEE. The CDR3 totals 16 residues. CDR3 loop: CASSVGGGGLTDTQYF. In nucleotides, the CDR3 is TGTGCCAGCAGCGTAGGAGGCGGGGGCCTCACAGATACGCAGTATTTT.

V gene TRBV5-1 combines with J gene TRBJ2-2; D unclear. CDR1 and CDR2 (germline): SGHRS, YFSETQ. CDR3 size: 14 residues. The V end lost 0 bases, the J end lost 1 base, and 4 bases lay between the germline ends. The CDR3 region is CASSLGVNTGELFF. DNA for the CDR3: TGCGCCAGCAGCTTGGGAGTGAACACCGGGGAGCTGTTTTTT.

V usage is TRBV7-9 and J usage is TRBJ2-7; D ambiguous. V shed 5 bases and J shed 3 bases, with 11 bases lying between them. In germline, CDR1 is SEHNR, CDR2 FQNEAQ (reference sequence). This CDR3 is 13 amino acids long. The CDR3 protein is CASSPRTDYEQYF. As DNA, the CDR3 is TGTGCCAGCAGCCCCCGGACGGACTACGAGCAGTACTTC.

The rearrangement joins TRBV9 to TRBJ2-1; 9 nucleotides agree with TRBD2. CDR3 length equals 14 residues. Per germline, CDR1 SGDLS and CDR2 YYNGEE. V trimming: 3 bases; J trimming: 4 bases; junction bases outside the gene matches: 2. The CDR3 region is CASSDSGSYNEQFF. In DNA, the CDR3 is TGTGCCAGCAGCGATAGCGGGAGTTACAATGAGCAGTTCTTC.

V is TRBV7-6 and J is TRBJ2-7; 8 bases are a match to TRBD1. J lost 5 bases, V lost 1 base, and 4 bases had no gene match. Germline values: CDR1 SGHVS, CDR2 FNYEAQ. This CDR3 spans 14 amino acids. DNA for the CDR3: TGTGCCAGCAGCTTAGGGACAGGGCTTAACGAGCAGTACTTC. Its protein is CASSLGTGLNEQYF.

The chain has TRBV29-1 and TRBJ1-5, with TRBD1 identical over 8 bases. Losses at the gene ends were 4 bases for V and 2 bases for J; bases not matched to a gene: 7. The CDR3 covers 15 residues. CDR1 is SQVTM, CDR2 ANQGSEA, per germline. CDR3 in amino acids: CSVARQGACNQPQHF. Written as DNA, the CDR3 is TGCAGCGTTGCGCGGCAGGGGGCTTGCAATCAGCCCCAGCATTTT.